This T cell receptor beta chain was recorded in a study of T cells in Graves' hyperthyroidism and ophthalmopathy. The CDR3 regions of TCR beta were amplified from RNA transcripts. Researchers ran a first-round RT-PCR on the TCR CDR3 using the HTBI primer set. One entry per CDR3 protein, called by TCRdb with MiXCR from the multiplex PCR reads. The data hold 300,000 to 450,000 distinct CDR3 sequences, with around a sixth observed a single time. This clonotype has at least ten counts. Antigen unknown. Study-level findings and limits: Blood also carried most thyroid clonotypes expanded above 0.001.

CDR1 is DFQATT and CDR2 is SNEGSKA in the germline V gene (reference sequence). V lost 1 base and J lost 3, with 13 bases in between. CDR3 length equals 15 residues. The TCR comes from a woman in her late teens or twenties with Graves' hyperthyroidism that later progressed to Graves' ophthalmopathy. Sample: blood. The rearrangement joins TRBV20-1 to TRBJ1-5; D gene unclear. CDR3 DNA sequence: TGCAGTGCTAGAGCCCCCGGGCGGCTCAATCAGCCCCAGCATTTT. Translated: CSARAPGRLNQPQHF.